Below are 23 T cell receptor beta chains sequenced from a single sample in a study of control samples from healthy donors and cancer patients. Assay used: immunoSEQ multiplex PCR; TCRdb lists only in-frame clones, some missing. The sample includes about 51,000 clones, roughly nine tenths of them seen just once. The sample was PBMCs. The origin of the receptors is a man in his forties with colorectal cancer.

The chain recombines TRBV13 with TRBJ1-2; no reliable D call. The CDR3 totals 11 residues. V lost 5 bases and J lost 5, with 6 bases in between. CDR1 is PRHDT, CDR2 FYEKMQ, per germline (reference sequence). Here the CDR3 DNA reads TGTGCCAGCAGCGATCAATATGGCTACACCTTC. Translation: CASSDQYGYTF.

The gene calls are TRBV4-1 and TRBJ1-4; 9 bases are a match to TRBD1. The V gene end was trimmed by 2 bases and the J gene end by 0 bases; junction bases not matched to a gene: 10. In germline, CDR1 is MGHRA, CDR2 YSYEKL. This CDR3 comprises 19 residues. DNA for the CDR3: TGCGCCAGCAGCCAATATGACAGGGGGGTACTCGCAACTAATGAAAAACTGTTTTTT. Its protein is CASSQYDRGVLATNEKLFF.

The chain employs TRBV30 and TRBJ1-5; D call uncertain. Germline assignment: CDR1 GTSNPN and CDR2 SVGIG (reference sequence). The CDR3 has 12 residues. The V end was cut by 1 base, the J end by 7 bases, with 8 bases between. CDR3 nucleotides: TGTGCCTGGAGTGGGGGAAGACAGCCCCAGCATTTT. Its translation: CAWSGGRQPQHF. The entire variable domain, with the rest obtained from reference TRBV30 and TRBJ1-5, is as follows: SQTIHQWPATLVQPVGSPLSLECTVEGTSNPNLYWYRQAAGRGLQLLFYSVGIGQISSEVPQNLSASRPQDRQFILSSKKLLLSDSGFYLCAWSGGRQPQHFGDGTRLSIL.

CDR3 in DNA: TGTGCCAGCAGCTTCTCGACTAAGGGCTACGAGCAGTACTTC. Its protein is CASSFSTKGYEQYF. The rearrangement uses TRBV9 and TRBJ2-7, with D maybe TRBD2 (5 bases). Germline loops: CDR1 SGDLS, CDR2 YYNGEE. This CDR3 region has 14 residues. Trimming took off 4 bases at V and 3 bases at J, with 14 bases between the two ends.

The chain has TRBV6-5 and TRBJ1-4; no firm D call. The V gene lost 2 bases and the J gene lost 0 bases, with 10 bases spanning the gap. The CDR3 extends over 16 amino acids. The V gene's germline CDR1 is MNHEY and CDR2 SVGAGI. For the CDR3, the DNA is TGTGCCAGCAGTTACAGGCAGGCTACAACTAATGAAAAACTGTTTTTT. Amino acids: CASSYRQATTNEKLFF.

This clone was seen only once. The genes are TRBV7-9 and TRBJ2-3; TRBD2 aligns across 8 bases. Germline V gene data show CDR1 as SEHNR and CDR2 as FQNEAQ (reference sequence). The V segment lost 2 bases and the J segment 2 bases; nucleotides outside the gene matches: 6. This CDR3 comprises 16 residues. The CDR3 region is CASSLTSGRPTDTQYF. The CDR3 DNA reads TGTGCCAGCAGCTTAACCAGCGGGAGACCCACAGATACGCAGTATTTT.

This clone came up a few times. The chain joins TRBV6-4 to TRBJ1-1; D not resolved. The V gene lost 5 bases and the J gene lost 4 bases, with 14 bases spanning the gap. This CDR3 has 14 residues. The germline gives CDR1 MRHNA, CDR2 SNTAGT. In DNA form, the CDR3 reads TGTGCCAGCAGTTTGGATTGGGAGGGCACTGAAGCTTTCTTT. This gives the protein CASSLDWEGTEAFF.

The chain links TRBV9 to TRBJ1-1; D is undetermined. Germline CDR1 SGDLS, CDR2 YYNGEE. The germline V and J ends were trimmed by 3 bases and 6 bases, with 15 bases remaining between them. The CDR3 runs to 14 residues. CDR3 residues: CASSADSGEAEAFF. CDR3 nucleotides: TGTGCCAGCAGCGCGGACTCAGGAGAGGCTGAAGCTTTCTTT.

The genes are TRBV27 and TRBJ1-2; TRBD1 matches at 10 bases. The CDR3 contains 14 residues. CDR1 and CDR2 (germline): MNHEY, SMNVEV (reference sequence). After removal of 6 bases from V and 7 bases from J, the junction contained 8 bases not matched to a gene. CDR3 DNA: TGTGCCAGCAGGGGACAGGGGTCCACCCGTGGCTACACCTTC. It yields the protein CASRGQGSTRGYTF.

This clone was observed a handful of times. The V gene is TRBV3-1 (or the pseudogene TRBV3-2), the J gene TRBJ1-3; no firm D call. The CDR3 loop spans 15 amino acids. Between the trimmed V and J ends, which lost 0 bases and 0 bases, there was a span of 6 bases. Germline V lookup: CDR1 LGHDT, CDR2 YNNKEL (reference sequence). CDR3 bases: TGTGCCAGCAGCCAAGATATTAGCTCTGGAAACACCATATATTTT. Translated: CASSQDISSGNTIYF.

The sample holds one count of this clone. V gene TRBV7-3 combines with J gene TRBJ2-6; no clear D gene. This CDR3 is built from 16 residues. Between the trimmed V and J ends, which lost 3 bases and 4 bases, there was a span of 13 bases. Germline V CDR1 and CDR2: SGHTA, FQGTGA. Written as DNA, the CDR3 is TGTGCCAGCAGCTTTACTTCGGGTTCGGGGGCCAACGTCCTGACTTTC. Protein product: CASSFTSGSGANVLTF.

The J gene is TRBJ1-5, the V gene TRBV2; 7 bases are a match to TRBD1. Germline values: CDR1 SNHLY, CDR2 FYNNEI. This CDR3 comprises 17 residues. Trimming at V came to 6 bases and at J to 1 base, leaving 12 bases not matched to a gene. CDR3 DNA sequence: TGTGCCAGCAGCGCTTCTGCTGACAGGGTAAGCAATCAGCCCCAGCATTTT. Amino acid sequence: CASSASADRVSNQPQHF. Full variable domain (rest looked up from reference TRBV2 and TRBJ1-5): EPEVTQTPSHQVTQMGQEVILRCVPISNHLYFYWYRQILGQKVEFLVSFYNNEISEKSEIFDDQFSVERPDGSNFTLKIRSTKLEDSAMYFCASSASADRVSNQPQHFGDGTRLSIL.

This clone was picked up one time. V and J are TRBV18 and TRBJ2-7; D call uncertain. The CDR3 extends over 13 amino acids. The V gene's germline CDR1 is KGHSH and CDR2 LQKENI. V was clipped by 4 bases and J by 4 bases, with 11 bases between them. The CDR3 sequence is CASSLSDAYEQYF. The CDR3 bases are TGTGCCAGCTCACTATCAGACGCGTACGAGCAGTACTTC.

The DNA for the CDR3 is TGTGCCAGCAGCCATCCAAATAGCGGGAACACAGATACGCAGTATTTT. Encoded protein: CASSHPNSGNTDTQYF. This sequence joins TRBV3-1 (or the pseudogene TRBV3-2) and TRBJ2-3; TRBD2 aligns across 8 bases. This CDR3 comprises 16 residues. With V trimmed by 3 bases and J by 2 bases, 7 bases remained unmatched. Germline V gene sequence: CDR1 LGHDT, CDR2 YNNKEL (reference sequence).

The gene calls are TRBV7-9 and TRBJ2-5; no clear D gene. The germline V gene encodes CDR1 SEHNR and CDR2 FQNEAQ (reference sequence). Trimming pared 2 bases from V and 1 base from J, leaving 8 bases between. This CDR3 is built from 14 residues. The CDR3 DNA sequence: TGTGCCAGCAGCTTACCGCTCACCCAAGAGACCCAGTACTTC. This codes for CASSLPLTQETQYF.

CDR3 in DNA: TGTGCCATCCCCAGGGGAGTCAACACCGGGGAGCTGTTTTTT. It specifies CAIPRGVNTGELFF. The rearrangement uses TRBV11-3 and TRBJ2-2; TRBD1 is a possible D gene (6 bases). CDR3 length equals 14 residues. Trimming took 10 bases from V and 2 from J, leaving 14 bases between them. CDR1 and CDR2 (germline): SGHNT, YENEEA.

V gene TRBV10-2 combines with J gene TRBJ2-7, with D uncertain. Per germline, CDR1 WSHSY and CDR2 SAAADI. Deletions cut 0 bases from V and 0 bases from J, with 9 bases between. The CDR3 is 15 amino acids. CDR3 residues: CASSESGESSYEQYF. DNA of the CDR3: TGCGCCAGCAGTGAGTCGGGCGAGAGCTCCTACGAGCAGTACTTC.

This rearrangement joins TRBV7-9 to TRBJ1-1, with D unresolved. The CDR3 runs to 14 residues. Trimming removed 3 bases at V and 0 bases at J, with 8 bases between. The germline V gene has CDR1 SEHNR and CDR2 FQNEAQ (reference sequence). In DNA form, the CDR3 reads TGTGCCAGCAGCTTGTCTTGGGTGAACACTGAAGCTTTCTTT. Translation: CASSLSWVNTEAFF.

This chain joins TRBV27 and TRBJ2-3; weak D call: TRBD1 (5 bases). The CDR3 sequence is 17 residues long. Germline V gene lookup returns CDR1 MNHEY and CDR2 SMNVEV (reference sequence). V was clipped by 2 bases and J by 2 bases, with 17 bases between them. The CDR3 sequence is CASSLRKGSPATDTQYF. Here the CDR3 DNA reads TGTGCCAGCAGTTTACGGAAGGGGTCCCCAGCCACAGATACGCAGTATTTT.

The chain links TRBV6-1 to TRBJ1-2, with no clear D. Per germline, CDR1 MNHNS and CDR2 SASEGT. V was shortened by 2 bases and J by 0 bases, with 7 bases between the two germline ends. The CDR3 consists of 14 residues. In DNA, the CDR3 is TGTGCCAGCAGTGAAATGGGCACTAACTATGGCTACACCTTC. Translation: CASSEMGTNYGYTF.

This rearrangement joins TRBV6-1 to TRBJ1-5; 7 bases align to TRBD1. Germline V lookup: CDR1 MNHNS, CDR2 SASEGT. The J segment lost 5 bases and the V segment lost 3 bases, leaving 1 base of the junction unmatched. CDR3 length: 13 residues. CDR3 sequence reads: CASSDRGYQPQHF. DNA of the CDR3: TGTGCCAGCAGTGACAGGGGGTATCAGCCCCAGCATTTT.

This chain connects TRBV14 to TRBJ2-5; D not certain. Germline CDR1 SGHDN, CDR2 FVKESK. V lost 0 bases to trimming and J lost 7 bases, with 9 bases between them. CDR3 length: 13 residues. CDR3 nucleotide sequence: TGTGCCAGCAGCCAAGATCTGGGTGGGACCCAGTACTTC. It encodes CASSQDLGGTQYF.

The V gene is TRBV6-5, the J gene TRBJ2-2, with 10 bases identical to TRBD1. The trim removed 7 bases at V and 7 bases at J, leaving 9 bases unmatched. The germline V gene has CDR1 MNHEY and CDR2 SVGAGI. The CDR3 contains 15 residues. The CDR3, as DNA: TGTGCCAGCACCGGGACAGGGGTTAAAAGCGGGGAGCTGTTTTTT. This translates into CASTGTGVKSGELFF.